What follows is one T cell receptor (beta chain) and its context. Antigen specificity is unknown. The sample belongs to a study of monozygotic twins with inflammatory bowel disease. The CDR3 loop spans 14 amino acids. In germline, CDR1 is SEHNR, CDR2 FQNEAQ (reference sequence). TCR libraries were prepared from 3,500 to 4,000 ng total RNA each. TCRdb reprocessed the 5' RACE reads; each CDR3 protein has one entry and no DNA is given. This repertoire comprises over 200,000 distinct CDR3 sequences; its ten largest clones make up 7.7%. Study-level points and caveats: Clonotype sharing was lower in IBD patients than healthy twins, most markedly with disease activity.

The source is a human donor with ulcerative colitis or Crohn's disease, or a healthy co-twin of an affected twin (not recorded which). The V call is TRBV7-9, the J call TRBJ1-1. Sequencing was performed on blood. The CDR3 is CASSLGSGQLEAFF.